The 19 T cell receptor beta chains listed next were all sequenced from one sample in a study of blood T cells in healthy people across ages. The authors ran a second PCR of roughly 6 to 11 cycles using a sample-barcoded 5' primer and a J-beta primer mix. TCRdb re-called the 5' RACE reads with MiXCR, one entry per CDR3 protein. This table has about 1,800,000 distinct CDR3 sequences, roughly 27% appearing once. Sequences were obtained from blood. These receptors all stem from a woman aged 30 to 39 in good health.

The chain combines TRBV28 with TRBJ2-5, with 9 bases aligning to TRBD1. Germline assignment: CDR1 MDHEN and CDR2 SYDVKM. The length of the CDR3 is 22 residues. V shed 7 bases, J shed 1 base, and the junction held 28 bases outside the gene matches. The CDR3 DNA is TGTGCCAGCACCTCCAATGTCGGGTATATTTCGGACAGGGGTGGTCTCCAAGAGACCCAGTACTTC. Residues: CASTSNVGYISDRGGLQETQYF. Variable domain in full (rest from reference TRBV28 and TRBJ2-5): DVKVTQSSRYLVKRTGEKVFLECVQDMDHENMFWYRQDPGLGLRLIYFSYDVKMKEKGDIPEGYSVSREKKERFSLILESASTNQTSMYLCASTSNVGYISDRGGLQETQYFGPGTRLLVL.

The rearrangement joins TRBV15 to TRBJ1-4, with TRBD1 matching over 9 bases. The CDR3 contains 15 residues. Germline CDR1 LNHNV, CDR2 YYDKDF (reference sequence). The ends lost 5 bases at V and 5 bases at J; junction bases unmatched: 6. The CDR3 DNA is TGTGCCACCAGCCGAGGGACAGGGAGAAATGAAAAACTGTTTTTT. It translates to CATSRGTGRNEKLFF.

The gene calls are TRBV15 and TRBJ1-2; 9 bases map to TRBD1. After removal of 0 bases from V and 8 bases from J, the junction contained 10 bases not matched to a gene. Germline CDR1 is LNHNV and CDR2 is YYDKDF (reference sequence). This CDR3 is 16 amino acids long. The DNA of the CDR3 is TGTGCCACCAGCAGAGATCCGGGACAGGGTCCGACCGGCTACACCTTC. Protein product: CATSRDPGQGPTGYTF.

The chain has TRBV5-4 and TRBJ2-3; D is perhaps TRBD1 (5 bases). V was shortened by 3 bases and J by 1 base, with 15 bases between the two germline ends. Per germline, CDR1 SGHNT and CDR2 YYREEE (reference sequence). The CDR3 length is 16 residues. CDR3 protein: CASSSNSGPRTDTQYF. CDR3 in DNA: TGTGCCAGCAGCTCAAATTCAGGGCCCCGCACAGATACGCAGTATTTT.

The V gene is TRBV4-1, the J gene TRBJ2-3; the D gene could be TRBD1 or TRBD2 (5 bases each). Germline V gives CDR1 MGHRA, CDR2 YSYEKL. The CDR3 is made up of 16 amino acids. The ends were cut back, 8 bases at V and 0 bases at J, with 18 bases in the middle. CDR3 region: CASRPPGRFSTDTQYF. The DNA of the CDR3 is TGCGCCAGCCGACCCCCGGGACGCTTCAGCACAGATACGCAGTATTTT.

CDR3 sequence (DNA): TGTGCCAGCAGTTTATTTGGAACCGACTCTCAGTACTTC. Amino acids: CASSLFGTDSQYF. The rearrangement uses TRBV12-3 or TRBV12-4 and TRBJ2-5, with D uncertain. V lost 2 bases and J lost 11, with 15 bases in between. The CDR3 is 13 amino acids.

This clonotype was detected a few times. This rearrangement joins TRBV14 to TRBJ2-1, with D perhaps TRBD1 (5 bases). The V gene lost 1 base and the J gene lost 9 bases, with 13 bases spanning the gap. Germline V lookup: CDR1 SGHDN, CDR2 FVKESK. The CDR3 covers 14 residues. Here the CDR3 reads CASSQGLGVGEQFF. DNA of the CDR3: TGTGCCAGCAGCCAAGGTTTAGGGGTTGGTGAGCAGTTCTTC.

This clonotype has a handful of counts. The chain employs TRBV18 and TRBJ1-4; 8 nucleotides line up with TRBD1. The CDR3 extends over 15 amino acids. Germline V gene lookup returns CDR1 KGHSH and CDR2 LQKENI. V lost 4 bases, J lost 5 bases, and 6 bases stayed unmatched. The CDR3 is CASSRIRGPNEKLFF. For the CDR3, the DNA is TGTGCCAGCTCACGAATCAGGGGGCCAAATGAAAAACTGTTTTTT.

In regard to this clonotype: Being one base from a much bigger clone, this may be a read error. This chain joins TRBV27 and TRBJ2-5, with 10 bases lining up with TRBD1. The CDR3 spans 14 residues. Germline values: CDR1 MNHEY, CDR2 SMNVEV (reference sequence). The CDR3, as DNA: TGTACCAGCAGGGGGGACAGGGGAGAAGAGACCCAGTACTTC. Amino acid sequence: CTSRGDRGEETQYF.

The sample holds many counts of this clonotype. The chain uses TRBV9 and TRBJ1-2; perhaps TRBD1 as D (5 bases). From germline, CDR1 is SGDLS and CDR2 YYNGEE. The CDR3 spans 15 residues. Deletions cut 0 bases from V and 2 bases from J, with 11 bases between. CDR3 bases: TGTGCCAGCAGCGTAGCTGCAGGGACGAACTATGGCTACACCTTC. Encoded protein: CASSVAAGTNYGYTF. The entire variable domain, with the rest obtained from reference TRBV9 and TRBJ1-2, is as follows: DSGVTQTPKHLITATGQRVTLRCSPRSGDLSVYWYQQSLDQGLQFLIQYYNGEERAKGNILERFSAQQFPDLHSELNLSSLELGDSALYFCASSVAAGTNYGYTFGSGTRLTVV.

This clonotype occurred many times. The genes are TRBV6-5 and TRBJ2-1; D is unresolved. CDR3 length equals 17 residues. Trimming cost V 0 bases and J 7 bases, with 19 bases left between them. Germline CDR1 and CDR2: MNHEY and SVGAGI. CDR3 coding DNA: TGTGCCAGCAGTTACTCGTATATGGCGGTCAAAGGTAATGAGCAGTTCTTC. Protein product: CASSYSYMAVKGNEQFF.

This rearrangement joins TRBV20-1 to TRBJ2-3; D is possibly TRBD2 (6 bases). The CDR3 is made up of 15 amino acids. Germline CDR1 DFQATT, CDR2 SNEGSKA (reference sequence). V lost 5 bases, J lost 4 bases, and 19 bases lay in between. The CDR3 DNA sequence: TGCAGTGCTCTGTCCGGAGCGGGCCTCGCAGATACGCAGTATTTT. Protein product: CSALSGAGLADTQYF.

This clonotype was detected only a few times. The chain carries TRBV10-3 and TRBJ2-4; 8 bases line up with TRBD2. The CDR3 totals 13 residues. The J segment lost 13 bases and the V segment lost 4 bases, leaving 9 bases of the junction unmatched. The V gene's germline CDR1 is ENHRY and CDR2 SYGVKD. The CDR3 sequence is CAISGASGSQQYF. The DNA for the CDR3 is TGTGCCATCAGTGGGGCTAGCGGGTCTCAGCAGTACTTC.

Only a few counts were recorded for this clonotype. V usage is TRBV4-3 and J usage is TRBJ2-3; TRBD1 is a possible D gene (6 bases). The germline V gene encodes CDR1 LGHNA and CDR2 YSLEER. Trimming left V 0 bases short and J 2 bases short, with 15 bases between. The CDR3 runs to 17 residues. This CDR3 reads CASSQDSVGGDTDTQYF. CDR3 coding DNA: TGCGCCAGCAGCCAAGATTCGGTAGGGGGAGACACAGATACGCAGTATTTT.

The V and J genes are TRBV28 and TRBJ2-1; TRBD1 matches 7 bases. V shed 3 bases, J shed 6 bases, and the junction held 8 bases outside the gene matches. The V gene's germline CDR1 is MDHEN and CDR2 SYDVKM. The CDR3 contains 15 residues. The CDR3 coding sequence is TGTGCCAGCAGTTTTCCGACAGGGAGATTCAATGAGCAGTTCTTC. Translation: CASSFPTGRFNEQFF.

This clonotype was counted at least ten times. This chain connects TRBV14 to TRBJ2-5; D is unresolved. The V end lost 3 bases, the J end lost 0 bases, and 2 bases lay between the germline ends. CDR3 length equals 12 residues. CDR1 is SGHDN and CDR2 is FVKESK in the germline V gene. The CDR3 DNA is TGTGCCAGCAGCCAGTACCAAGAGACCCAGTACTTC. This encodes CASSQYQETQYF.

For this clonotype: A read error is possible here, since a much larger clone lies one base away. CDR3 loop: CSVALAAPGEQYF. The CDR3 coding sequence is TGCAGCGTTGCGCTAGCGGCCCCGGGGGAGCAGTACTTC. This rearrangement joins TRBV29-1 to TRBJ2-5; TRBD2 agrees at 7 bases. Germline trimming cut 4 bases from V and 11 bases from J; bases unmatched to any gene: 13. The CDR3 spans 13 residues. The germline gives CDR1 SQVTM, CDR2 ANQGSEA. The complete variable domain, with remaining parts taken from reference TRBV29-1 and TRBJ2-5, reads SAVISQKPSRDICQRGTSLTIQCQVDSQVTMMFWYRQQPGQSLTLIATANQGSEATYESGFVIDKFPISRPNLTFSTLTVSNMSPEDSSIYLCSVALAAPGEQYFGPGTRLLVL.

This clonotype was seen a few times. This sequence may be a read error, since a much larger clone differs from it by one base. CDR3 sequence reads: CASSKENYGYTF. CDR3 sequence (DNA): TGTGCCAGCAGCAAAGAAAACTATGGCTACACCTTC. The chain employs TRBV11-1 and TRBJ1-2; D remains unclear. In germline, CDR1 is SGHAT, CDR2 FQDESV (reference sequence). The CDR3 has 12 amino acids. Trimming shortened V by 5 bases and J by 2 bases, and 6 bases separated the two germline ends.

This clonotype occurred a few times. V usage is TRBV7-9 and J usage is TRBJ2-1; the match to TRBD2 covers 7 bases. CDR3 length: 13 residues. Germline-derived CDR1 and CDR2 are SEHNR and FQNEAQ (reference sequence). The trim removed 6 bases at V and 7 bases at J, leaving 6 bases unmatched. CDR3 DNA: TGTGCCAGCAGACAAAGGGAGGGGAATGAGCAGTTCTTC. This gives the protein CASRQREGNEQFF.